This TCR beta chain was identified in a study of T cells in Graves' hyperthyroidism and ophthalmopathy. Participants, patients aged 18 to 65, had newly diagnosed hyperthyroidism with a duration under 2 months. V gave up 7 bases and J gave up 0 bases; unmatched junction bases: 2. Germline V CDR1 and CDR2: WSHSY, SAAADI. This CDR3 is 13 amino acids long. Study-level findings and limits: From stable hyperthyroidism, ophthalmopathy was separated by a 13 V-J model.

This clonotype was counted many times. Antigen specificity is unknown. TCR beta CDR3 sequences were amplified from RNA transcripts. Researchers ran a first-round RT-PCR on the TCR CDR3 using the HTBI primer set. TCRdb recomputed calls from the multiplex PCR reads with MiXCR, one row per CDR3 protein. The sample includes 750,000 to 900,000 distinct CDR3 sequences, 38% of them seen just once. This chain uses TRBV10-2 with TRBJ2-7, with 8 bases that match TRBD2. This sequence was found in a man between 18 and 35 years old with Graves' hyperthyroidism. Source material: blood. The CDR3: CASMRGDSYEQYF. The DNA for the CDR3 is TGCGCCAGCATGCGGGGGGACTCCTACGAGCAGTACTTC.